Sequencing of this T cell receptor beta chain was carried out in a study of blood T cell repertoires in COVID-19. On the study more broadly: The United States, Italy and Spain supplied acute and convalescent COVID-19 samples.

The repertoire was sequenced with immunoSEQ multiplex PCR; TCRdb's copy has only in-frame clones and lacks some. This table holds under 350,000 clones, over 85% found once. This CDR3 is 14 amino acids long. The germline V gene has CDR1 SNHLY and CDR2 FYNNEI. The V end was cut by 8 bases, the J end by 1 base, with 11 bases between. The TCR comes from a woman under 40 with COVID-19, enrolled during active disease. This chain connects TRBV2 to TRBJ2-2; no definite D call. The specimen sequenced was peripheral blood. DNA of the CDR3: TGTGCCAGCGTTCCCGGTTTGAACACCGGGGAGCTGTTTTTT. Translating gives CASVPGLNTGELFF.